This entry lists 2 T cell receptor beta chains sequenced from one sample in a study of post-analysis software for immune sequencing data. Findings of the study overall: Compared with controls, patients had more of about 5 TRBV segments, including TRBV5-6, TRBV5-1 and TRBV20-1.

Unique molecular identifiers had been added to the TCR beta cDNA libraries. TCRdb independently ran MiXCR on the PCR reads; one entry per CDR3 protein. This sample has 750,000 to 950,000 distinct CDR3 sequences, with roughly 50% found just once. Which antigens these TCRs recognize remains unknown. The sequenced sample was blood. The receptors were sampled from a girl under 18 with multiple sclerosis.

The genes are TRBV7-8 and TRBJ2-7, with D hard to call. Per the germline V gene, CDR1 is SGHVS and CDR2 is FQNEAQ. This CDR3 is built from 19 residues. Trimming took off 2 bases at V and 0 bases at J, with 23 bases between the two ends. Here the CDR3 DNA reads TGTGCCAGCAGCTTAATCCGCCGGGCGCCCCCCCCTAGCTCCTACGAGCAGTACTTC. Translated: CASSLIRRAPPPSSYEQYF.

This chain joins TRBV12-3 or TRBV12-4 and TRBJ2-3; D is unclear. The CDR3 consists of 14 residues. Trimming cost V 4 bases and J 2 bases, with 10 bases left between them. The CDR3 nucleotides are TGTGCCAGCAGTTCTTTTGGAGCCACAGATACGCAGTATTTT. It translates to CASSSFGATDTQYF.